These T cell receptor beta chains were read from a single sample in a study of T cells in Graves' hyperthyroidism and ophthalmopathy. TCRdb ran MiXCR on the multiplex PCR reads and lists one entry per CDR3 protein. Among roughly 400,000 distinct CDR3 sequences listed, around 15% were seen once. Sequencing input: blood. All receptors derive from a man aged 45-65 years with Graves' ophthalmopathy. CDR3s include the opening cysteine and the closing phenylalanine or tryptophan.

>TRBV27
CASSLSSNLEQFF
>TRBV18
CASSPSDVGDTEAFF
>TRBV4-1
CASSQEPTGTHLFYEQYF
>TRBV24-1
CATSERSSAYNEQFF
>TRBV30
CAWSVRAGVGTGELFF
>TRBV6-1
CASRLFTSYNEQFF
>TRBV6-1
CASSAGDGETQYF
>TRBV7-8
CASSPPRTGELFF
>TRBV20-1
CSARDLGREAFF
>TRBV20-1
CSARGWWGAPYEQYF
>TRBV29-1
CSVEGASGTSTDTQYF
>TRBV2
CASSGQPNEKLFF
>TRBV7-6
CASSLPRGVAGTQETQYF
>TRBV6-5
CASSQTGGAISYEQYF
>TRBV5-1
CASSHGLAGRSYNEQFF
>TRBV7-9
CASSMGGGGTEAFF
>TRBV28
CASSLMGWRGSYEQYF
>TRBV12-3/TRBV12-4
CASGTGDEQYF
>TRBV12-3/TRBV12-4
CASSTNGWTGGETQYF
>TRBV19
CASSIDGSNSNQPQHF
>TRBV5-6
CASSFVGPEAFF
>TRBV29-1
CSVRDGAYEQYF
>TRBV12-3/TRBV12-4
CASSAGVTDTQYF
>TRBV30
CAWSVYRDRSSYEQYF
>TRBV10-3
CAIRGGQDDEKLFF
>TRBV5-5
CASSTSLSTGGGELFF
>TRBV5-1
CASSSGSSGGDVETQYF
>TRBV28
CASSPELWTEGNEQFF
>TRBV20-1
CSAYGQEGVGSPLHF
>TRBV2
CASSAGTSGYNQETQYF
>TRBV7-9
CASSVPAVNEKLFF
>TRBV11-3
CASSLKLWESETQYF
>TRBV29-1
CSVVRTVQETQYF
>TRBV3-1
CASSSAGEKLFF
>TRBV12-3/TRBV12-4
CASSFALAGVETQYF
>TRBV6-1
CASSGGTSGRTDTQYF
>TRBV4-2
CASSQETSGSYEQYF
>TRBV28
CASSPPLRSLQFF
>TRBV5-1
CASRYTSGRALGNEQFF
>TRBV11-1
CASSFDGSSYNEQFF